Listed here are 14 T cell receptor beta chains from one sample, sequenced in a study of siplizumab effects on memory and regulatory T cells. Sequencing used immunoSEQ multiplex PCR; TCRdb keeps in-frame clones, though not all of them. The sample consists of about 91,000 clones, roughly 93% of them appearing once. The sequencing input was CD8+ T cells sorted from blood. Receptor source: a human donor in good health.

The chain recombines TRBV7-9 with TRBJ2-7; D is uncertain. CDR1 and CDR2 (germline): SEHNR, FQNEAQ (reference sequence). V dropped 5 bases and J dropped 4 bases, with 12 bases sitting between them. This CDR3 region has 13 residues. DNA of the CDR3: TGTGCCAGCAGCGACGGCGCCGTTTACGAGCAGTACTTC. It encodes CASSDGAVYEQYF. The whole variable domain, remainder taken from reference TRBV7-9 and TRBJ2-7, is DTGVSQNPRHKITKRGQNVTFRCDPISEHNRLYWYRQTLGQGPEFLTYFQNEAQLEKSRLLSDRFSAERPKGSFSTLEIQRTEQGDSAMYLCASSDGAVYEQYFGPGTRLTVT.

The gene calls are TRBV4-3 and TRBJ2-1; 7 positions agree with TRBD2. Germline trimming cut 2 bases from V and 5 bases from J; bases unmatched to any gene: 12. CDR1 is LGHNA and CDR2 is YSLEER in the germline V gene. The CDR3 loop spans 17 amino acids. The CDR3 protein is CASSQTGVGRYDNEQFF. Written as DNA, the CDR3 is TGCGCCAGCAGCCAAACGGGGGTCGGGAGGTACGACAATGAGCAGTTCTTC.

V is TRBV21-1 and J is TRBJ2-1; the table's D call, TRBD2, has no DNA check behind it. TRBV21-1 represents a pseudogene. The length of the CDR3 is 12 residues. CDR3 DNA: TGTGCCAGCAGCACCCTAGCGGGAGAGCAGTTCTTC. This codes for CASSTLAGEQFF.

This rearrangement joins TRBV11-3 to TRBJ2-3; either TRBD1 or TRBD2 may fit D (5 bases each). Germline loops: CDR1 SGHNT, CDR2 YENEEA. This CDR3 has 16 residues. Deletions cut 5 bases from V and 0 bases from J, with 15 bases between. The CDR3 bases are TGTGCCAGCAGCCCACCCGGGACGGCTAGCACAGATACGCAGTATTTT. Its translation: CASSPPGTASTDTQYF.

The chain employs TRBV7-8 and TRBJ1-6, with a possible D match to TRBD1 (5 bases). This CDR3 is built from 16 residues. From germline, CDR1 is SGHVS and CDR2 FQNEAQ. The ends were cut back, 5 bases at V and 0 bases at J, with 11 bases in the middle. CDR3 loop: CASSPTTVSYNSPLHF. The CDR3 DNA follows: TGTGCCAGCAGCCCCACGACAGTCTCCTATAATTCACCCCTCCACTTT.

The chain is built from TRBV5-4 and TRBJ2-7; no reliable D call. The CDR3 extends over 14 amino acids. The germline V gene has CDR1 SGHNT and CDR2 YYREEE (reference sequence). V was trimmed by 3 bases and J by 3 bases, leaving 13 bases between them. The CDR3 loop is CASSSTNSFYEQYF. CDR3 DNA sequence: TGTGCCAGCAGCTCCACAAACTCATTCTACGAGCAGTACTTC.

The chain uses TRBV4-1 and TRBJ2-3; D unresolved. CDR3 size: 12 residues. Germline assignment: CDR1 MGHRA and CDR2 YSYEKL. V shed 4 bases and J shed 6 bases, with 8 bases lying between them. The CDR3, as DNA: TGCGCCAGCAGCCCCGATCGGGATACGCAGTATTTT. Translating gives CASSPDRDTQYF.

The chain's CDR3 is CSVGGNSYEQYF. The CDR3 nucleotides are TGCAGCGTTGGAGGGAACAGCTACGAGCAGTACTTC. The chain recombines TRBV29-1 with TRBJ2-7, with D tentatively TRBD2 (5 bases). The ends were cut back, 4 bases at V and 3 bases at J, with 10 bases in the middle. Germline assignment: CDR1 SQVTM and CDR2 ANQGSEA. The CDR3 has 12 amino acids.

This clone is a singleton in its sample. CDR3 nucleotides: TGTGCCAGCAGCGTAGTGGGGGAGGGACCAGAGACCCAGTACTTC. Protein sequence: CASSVVGEGPETQYF. The chain combines TRBV9 with TRBJ2-5; TRBD2 matches at 7 bases. V lost 0 bases to trimming and J lost 4 bases; unmatched junction nucleotides: 6. The CDR3 totals 15 residues. Per the germline V gene, CDR1 is SGDLS and CDR2 is YYNGEE.

J is TRBJ1-1 and V is TRBV7-8, with 7 bases lining up with TRBD1. This CDR3 has 15 amino acids. From germline, CDR1 is SGHVS and CDR2 FQNEAQ. V lost 5 bases, J lost 1 base, and 7 bases stayed unmatched. In nucleotides, the CDR3 is TGTGCCAGCAGCCCGGGGACAGTTGAGAACACTGAAGCTTTCTTT. Protein sequence: CASSPGTVENTEAFF.

The rearrangement joins TRBV14 to TRBJ2-7; TRBD1 matches at 10 bases. The J segment lost 4 bases and the V segment lost 0 bases, leaving 3 bases of the junction unmatched. This CDR3 contains 15 residues. Looked up from germline, CDR1 is SGHDN and CDR2 is FVKESK. CDR3 region: CASSQEGTGVYEQYF. Here the CDR3 DNA reads TGTGCCAGCAGCCAAGAAGGGACAGGGGTTTACGAGCAGTACTTC. The full variable domain, in which reference TRBV14 and TRBJ2-7 provide the parts outside the CDR3, is EAGVTQFPSHSVIEKGQTVTLRCDPISGHDNLYWYRRVMGKEIKFLLHFVKESKQDESGMPNNRFLAERTGGTYSTLKVQPAELEDSGVYFCASSQEGTGVYEQYFGPGTRLTVT.

CDR3 region: CASSSMAGGSSYEQYF. The CDR3 region has the DNA TGTGCCAGCAGCTCGATGGCGGGGGGCAGCTCCTACGAGCAGTACTTC. The J gene is TRBJ2-7, the V gene TRBV7-6, with 8 bases matching TRBD2. With V trimmed by 4 bases and J by 0 bases, 8 bases remained unmatched. The CDR3 is made up of 16 amino acids. CDR1 is SGHVS and CDR2 is FNYEAQ in the germline V gene.

The J gene is TRBJ2-5, the V gene TRBV27; no firm D call. Trimming removed 2 bases at V and 1 base at J, with 5 bases between. The germline CDR1 and CDR2 sequences are MNHEY and SMNVEV (reference sequence). This CDR3 region has 13 residues. CDR3 in DNA: TGTGCCAGCAGTTTAGTGATCCAAGAGACCCAGTACTTC. Translation: CASSLVIQETQYF.

This chain uses TRBV7-8 with TRBJ2-6; D is undetermined. The V end was cut by 6 bases, the J end by 6 bases, with 15 bases between. Per the germline V gene, CDR1 is SGHVS and CDR2 is FQNEAQ. This CDR3 region has 15 residues. The CDR3 spells CASRPKPILANVLTF. The CDR3 coding sequence is TGTGCCAGCAGACCCAAACCGATTTTGGCCAACGTCCTGACTTTC.